The present entry profiles one TCR beta chain with its context. No antigen is known for it. The PCR contained 60 Vbeta and 13 Jbeta primers. Clones were sequenced by immunoSEQ multiplex PCR, and TCRdb holds only the in-frame ones, with some missing. The table shows under 250,000 clones, with about 78% occurring only once. This sample stems from a study of cytomegalovirus exposure and HLA in healthy donors. Turning to the study itself: Among the approximately 400 donors who were genotyped, over 70% fell in the genetic ancestry cluster that is associated with self-reported Caucasian donors.

Study-level findings and limits: The study put some 160 TCR beta chains on its list as cytomegalovirus-associated. Later analysis identified a missense DCLRE1C variant that was linked to TCR beta V- and J-gene trimming.

CDR3 length equals 14 residues. V lost 2 bases and J lost 1; bases outside the gene matches: 2. Germline V gene data show CDR1 as SGHDT and CDR2 as YYEEEE. V is TRBV5-6 and J is TRBJ2-7; 8 nucleotides line up with TRBD1. The origin of this receptor is a woman in her 30s in good health and CMV-seronegative. The sequencing input was PBMCs. The CDR3 here is CASSFGQGSYEQYF. CDR3 nucleotides: TGTGCCAGCAGCTTCGGACAGGGATCCTACGAGCAGTACTTC. Full variable domain (remainder filled in from reference TRBV5-6 and TRBJ2-7): DAGVTQSPTHLIKTRGQQVTLRCSPKSGHDTVSWYQQALGQGPQFIFQYYEEEERQRGNFPDRFSGHQFPNYSSELNVNALLLGDSALYLCASSFGQGSYEQYFGPGTRLTVT.